This T cell receptor (beta chain) was retrieved from a study of CD8+ T cells in alopecia areata. The study's findings and limits: Scalp clonality dropped significantly under tofacitinib, as did expanded CD8+ top-100 clones.

Per germline, CDR1 MGHRA and CDR2 YSYEKL. The V end was cut by 4 bases, the J end by 3 bases, with 10 bases between. The CDR3 runs 13 residues. Sequencing relied on a cDNA template that was reverse transcribed from extracted RNA. Repertoires were generated with immunoSEQ multiplex PCR, while TCRdb's copy carries only in-frame clones and drops some. The table includes over 100,000 clones, around 53% detected once. The sample's treatment: oral pan-JAK inhibitor, 5-10 mg twice daily. About this clone itself: The antigen remains undetermined.

The genes are TRBV4-1 and TRBJ2-7; D may be TRBD1 or TRBD2 (5 bases each). The sample consisted of CD8+ T cells sorted from blood, taken at week 24, from a patient treated with tofacitinib. The source is a human donor with alopecia areata. The CDR3 sequence: CASSRGDHYEQYF. As DNA, the CDR3 is TGCGCCAGCAGCCGAGGGGACCACTACGAGCAGTACTTC.